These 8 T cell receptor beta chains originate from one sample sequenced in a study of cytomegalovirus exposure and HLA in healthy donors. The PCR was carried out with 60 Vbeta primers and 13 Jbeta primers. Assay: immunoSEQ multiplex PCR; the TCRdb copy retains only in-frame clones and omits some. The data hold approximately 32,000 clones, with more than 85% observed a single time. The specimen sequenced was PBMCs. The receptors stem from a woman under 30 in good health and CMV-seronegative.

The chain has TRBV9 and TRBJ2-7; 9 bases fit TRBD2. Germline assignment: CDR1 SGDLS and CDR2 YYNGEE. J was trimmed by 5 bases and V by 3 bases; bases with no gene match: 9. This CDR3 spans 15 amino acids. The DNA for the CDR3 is TGTGCCAGCAGCGGACCCGGGACTAGCAACCACGAGCAGTACTTC. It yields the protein CASSGPGTSNHEQYF. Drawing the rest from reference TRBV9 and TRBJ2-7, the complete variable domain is DSGVTQTPKHLITATGQRVTLRCSPRSGDLSVYWYQQSLDQGLQFLIQYYNGEERAKGNILERFSAQQFPDLHSELNLSSLELGDSALYFCASSGPGTSNHEQYFGPGTRLTVT.

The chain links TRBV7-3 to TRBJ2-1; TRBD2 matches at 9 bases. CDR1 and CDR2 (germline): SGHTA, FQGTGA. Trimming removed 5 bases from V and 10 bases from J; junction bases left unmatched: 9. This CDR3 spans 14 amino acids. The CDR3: CASSLPSSGIEQFF. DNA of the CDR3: TGTGCCAGCAGCCTCCCGTCTAGCGGGATAGAGCAGTTCTTC.

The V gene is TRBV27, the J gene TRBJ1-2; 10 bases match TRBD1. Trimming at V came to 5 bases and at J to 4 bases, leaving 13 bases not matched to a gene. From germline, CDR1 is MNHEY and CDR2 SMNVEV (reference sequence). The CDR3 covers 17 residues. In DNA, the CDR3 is TGTGCCAGCAGTCGACAGGGGGCGAGGGGGGTGAGCTATGGCTACACCTTC. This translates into CASSRQGARGVSYGYTF.

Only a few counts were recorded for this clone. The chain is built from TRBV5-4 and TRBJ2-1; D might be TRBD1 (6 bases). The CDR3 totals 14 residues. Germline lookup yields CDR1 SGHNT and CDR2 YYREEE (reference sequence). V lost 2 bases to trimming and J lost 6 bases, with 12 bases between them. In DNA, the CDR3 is TGTGCCAGCAGCTTAGCAGCGGACAGCAATGAGCAGTTCTTC. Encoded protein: CASSLAADSNEQFF.

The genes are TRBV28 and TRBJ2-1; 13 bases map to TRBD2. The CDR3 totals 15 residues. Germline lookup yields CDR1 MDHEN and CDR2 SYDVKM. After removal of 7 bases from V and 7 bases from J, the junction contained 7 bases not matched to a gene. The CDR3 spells CASTPGLAGVNEQFF. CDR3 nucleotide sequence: TGTGCCAGCACCCCTGGACTAGCGGGAGTAAATGAGCAGTTCTTC.

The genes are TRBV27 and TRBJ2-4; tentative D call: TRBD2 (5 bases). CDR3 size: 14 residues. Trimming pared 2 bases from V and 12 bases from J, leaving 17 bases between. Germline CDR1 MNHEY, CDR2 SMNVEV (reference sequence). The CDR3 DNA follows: TGTGCCAGCAGTTTACTAGCTAGCTCCGGTACTCAGTACTTC. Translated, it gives CASSLLASSGTQYF.

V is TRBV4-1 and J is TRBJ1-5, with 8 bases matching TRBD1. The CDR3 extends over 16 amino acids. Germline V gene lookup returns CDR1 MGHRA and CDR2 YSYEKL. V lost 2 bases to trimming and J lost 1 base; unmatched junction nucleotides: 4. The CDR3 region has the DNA TGCGCCAGCAGCCAATATCAGGGGGCGAGCAATCAGCCCCAGCATTTT. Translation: CASSQYQGASNQPQHF.

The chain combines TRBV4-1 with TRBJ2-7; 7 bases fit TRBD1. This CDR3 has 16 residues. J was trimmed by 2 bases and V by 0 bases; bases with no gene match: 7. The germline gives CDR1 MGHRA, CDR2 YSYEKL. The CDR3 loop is CASSQDGTGAAYEQYF. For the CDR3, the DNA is TGCGCCAGCAGCCAAGATGGAACAGGGGCAGCCTACGAGCAGTACTTC.